The 10 T cell receptor beta chains listed next were all sequenced from one sample in a study of OX40 agonist ivuxolimab in advanced cancers. The library was made by the immunoSEQ multiplex PCR assay. TCRdb mirrors the immuneACCESS table, restricted to in-frame sequences. Some clones are absent from its copies; in checked studies, under half trace to an unresolved V gene, and the reason for the others is unknown. The sample includes over 25,000 clones, with about 85% observed a single time. Almost 50% of the sample lies in the top ten. This specimen consisted of CD4+ or CD8+ T cells sorted from blood, obtained in a trial of the OX40 agonist ivuxolimab. These receptors came from an adult with an advanced solid tumor such as melanoma, head and neck, liver or kidney cancer.

The V call is TRBV20-1, the J call TRBJ1-2; the match to TRBD1 covers 8 bases. The CDR3 covers 11 residues. Germline assignment: CDR1 DFQATT and CDR2 SNEGSKA (reference sequence). Trimming at V came to 6 bases and at J to 8 bases, leaving 5 bases not matched to a gene. DNA of the CDR3: TGCAGTGCGACAGGGGCGGGGGGCTACACCTTC. As protein: CSATGAGGYTF.

This sequence joins TRBV7-9 and TRBJ2-2; D possibly corresponds to TRBD2 (7 bases). The germline V gene encodes CDR1 SEHNR and CDR2 FQNEAQ (reference sequence). Trimming took 1 base from V and 4 from J, leaving 16 bases between them. CDR3 size: 17 residues. For the CDR3, the DNA is TGTGCCAGCAGCTTAGTAGTGGGGGGGCCTGGCACCGGGGAGCTGTTTTTT. It encodes CASSLVVGGPGTGELFF.

V usage is TRBV5-5 and J usage is TRBJ2-7; 8 bases map to TRBD2. Germline CDR1 and CDR2: SGHKS and YYEKEE (reference sequence). V was pared by 0 bases and J by 0 bases, with 2 bases of the junction left unmatched. The CDR3 runs 15 residues. The CDR3, as DNA: TGTGCCAGCAGCTTGGACAGCGGGAGCTCCTACGAGCAGTACTTC. Its protein is CASSLDSGSSYEQYF.

The chain is built from TRBV28 and TRBJ1-5, with 8 positions matching TRBD1. Looked up from germline, CDR1 is MDHEN and CDR2 is SYDVKM. This CDR3 has 13 amino acids. V dropped 7 bases and J dropped 7; count of bases not matched to a gene: 6. The CDR3 DNA sequence: TGTGCCAGCACCCGGACAGGGTCCCAGCCCCAGCATTTT. Translating it yields CASTRTGSQPQHF.

V is TRBV15 and J is TRBJ2-7; D not certain. Germline V CDR1 and CDR2: LNHNV, YYDKDF (reference sequence). The V and J ends lost 0 bases and 7 bases respectively, with 7 bases between them. The CDR3 contains 12 residues. DNA for the CDR3: TGTGCCACCAGCAGAGATTTCAGGGAGCAGTACTTC. Amino acid sequence: CATSRDFREQYF.

V is TRBV5-1 and J is TRBJ2-7, with unresolved D. Per germline, CDR1 SGHRS and CDR2 YFSETQ. The CDR3 has 14 residues. Trimming took off 0 bases at V and 6 bases at J, with 13 bases between the two ends. CDR3 protein: CASSLDSPLSEQYF. The CDR3 DNA follows: TGCGCCAGCAGCTTGGACAGTCCCCTCTCCGAGCAGTACTTC.

The V and J genes are TRBV12-5 and TRBJ2-1; 13 bases map to TRBD2. From germline, CDR1 is LGHNT and CDR2 FRNRAP. This CDR3 contains 19 residues. V dropped 5 bases and J dropped 3; count of bases not matched to a gene: 13. CDR3 amino acids: CASGPKGLAGLLGYNEQFF. For the CDR3, the DNA is TGTGCTAGTGGTCCGAAGGGACTAGCGGGGTTGCTTGGCTACAATGAGCAGTTCTTC.

The chain recombines TRBV4-2 with TRBJ1-1, with D unclear. Germline V gene data show CDR1 as LGHNA and CDR2 as YNFKEQ. Trimming stripped 4 bases from V and 1 base from J, with 10 bases between. The CDR3 loop spans 14 amino acids. The CDR3 is CASSPRTGNTEAFF. For the CDR3, the DNA is TGTGCCAGCAGCCCGCGTACGGGGAACACTGAAGCTTTCTTT.

This clone has ten or more counts. This chain connects TRBV27 to TRBJ2-3, with D uncertain. The V and J ends lost 2 bases and 0 bases respectively, with 12 bases between them. CDR3 size: 16 residues. Germline CDR1 MNHEY, CDR2 SMNVEV (reference sequence). DNA for the CDR3: TGTGCCAGCAGTTTAGTGGCTGGGCTTAGCACAGATACGCAGTATTTT. Its translation is CASSLVAGLSTDTQYF.

The genes are TRBV10-3 and TRBJ2-5, with 10 positions matching TRBD2. The CDR3 contains 16 residues. Germline V gene lookup returns CDR1 ENHRY and CDR2 SYGVKD. The V gene end was trimmed by 1 base and the J gene end by 5 bases; junction bases not matched to a gene: 7. CDR3 DNA sequence: TGTGCCATCAGTGAGTTCGAGCGGGGGGGCTTGGAGACCCAGTACTTC. It specifies CAISEFERGGLETQYF.